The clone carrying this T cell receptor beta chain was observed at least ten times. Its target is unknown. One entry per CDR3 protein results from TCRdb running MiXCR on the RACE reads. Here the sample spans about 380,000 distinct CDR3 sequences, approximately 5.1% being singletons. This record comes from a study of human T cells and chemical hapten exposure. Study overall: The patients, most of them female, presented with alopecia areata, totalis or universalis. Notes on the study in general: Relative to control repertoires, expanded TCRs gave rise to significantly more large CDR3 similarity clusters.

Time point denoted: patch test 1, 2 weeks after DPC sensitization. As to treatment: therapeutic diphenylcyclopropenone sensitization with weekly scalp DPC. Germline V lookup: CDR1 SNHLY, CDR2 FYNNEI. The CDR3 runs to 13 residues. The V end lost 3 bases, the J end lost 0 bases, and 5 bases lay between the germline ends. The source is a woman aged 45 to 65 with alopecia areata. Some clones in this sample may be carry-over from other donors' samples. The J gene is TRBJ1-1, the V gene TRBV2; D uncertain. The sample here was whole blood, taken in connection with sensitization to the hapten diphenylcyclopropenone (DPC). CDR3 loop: CASSENLNTEAFF. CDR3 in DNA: TGTGCCAGCAGTGAGAACTTGAACACTGAAGCTTTCTTT.